The T cell receptor beta chain under discussion was sequenced for a study of cytomegalovirus exposure and HLA in healthy donors. CDR3 size: 14 residues. Germline V gives CDR1 SNHLY, CDR2 FYNNEI. V shed 2 bases, J shed 4 bases, and the junction held 1 base outside the gene matches. The method was immunoSEQ multiplex PCR; TCRdb's version includes in-frame clones alone and lacks a portion of them. The sample holds 200,000 or so clones, more than 80% seen once. This clone occurred once. This sample includes further DNA sequences coding for the same CDR3. This receptor was identified in a man younger than 30 in good health and CMV-seropositive. Input material: PBMCs. V gene TRBV2 combines with J gene TRBJ2-1; 8 bases are shared with TRBD1. CDR3 nucleotides: TGTGCCAGCAGTGAACAGGGGGCTTACAATGAGCAGTTCTTC. It codes for CASSEQGAYNEQFF.